The 4 T cell receptor beta chains in this list originate from one sample, sequenced in a study of brain T cells in children with intractable seizures. The assay was immunoSEQ multiplex PCR, and TCRdb's table has in-frame clones only and misses some. The sample lists over 95,000 clones, 85% to 95% occurring once. The specimen was peripheral blood, collected at surgery. Every receptor here comes from a boy less than two years old with hemimegalencephaly and intractable seizures.

This CDR3 reads CASSLGRRVYGYTF. In DNA, the CDR3 is TGTGCCAGCAGCTTAGGAAGGAGGGTCTATGGCTACACCTTC. The rearrangement links TRBV7-9 to TRBJ1-2; D remains unclear. V lost 1 base and J 4 bases, leaving 10 bases between the germline ends. The germline CDR1 and CDR2 sequences are SEHNR and FQNEAQ (reference sequence). This CDR3 has 14 amino acids.

V and J are TRBV5-6 and TRBJ1-4, with unresolved D. The CDR3 runs 13 residues. With 2 bases removed from V and 8 bases from J, the gap between germline ends came to 10 bases. Germline V gene lookup returns CDR1 SGHDT and CDR2 YYEEEE. The CDR3 region has the DNA TGTGCCAGCAGCTTTTATGAAGTGGAAAAACTGTTTTTT. The encoded protein is CASSFYEVEKLFF.

The chain uses TRBV9 and TRBJ1-1; D is unresolved. The CDR3 extends over 17 amino acids. V was trimmed by 3 bases and J by 1 base, leaving 19 bases between them. Germline V gene lookup returns CDR1 SGDLS and CDR2 YYNGEE. CDR3 amino acids: CASSANPIRERNTEAFF. The CDR3 nucleotides are TGTGCCAGCAGCGCCAACCCAATCCGGGAAAGGAACACTGAAGCTTTCTTT.

V is TRBV29-1 and J is TRBJ2-5; D may be TRBD1 or TRBD2 (5 bases each). V lost 7 bases and J 3 bases, leaving 12 bases between the germline ends. There are 12 residues in the CDR3. Germline V gene sequence: CDR1 SQVTM, CDR2 ANQGSEA. The CDR3, as DNA: TGCAGCGCGACCGTGGGGGAAGAGACCCAGTACTTC. Translated: CSATVGEETQYF.